The rows below give T cell receptor beta chains drawn from one sample of a study of T cells in Graves' hyperthyroidism and ophthalmopathy. TCRdb recomputed calls from the multiplex PCR reads with MiXCR, one row per CDR3 protein. This table has a few hundred thousand distinct CDR3 sequences, 15% to 19% appearing once. Source material: blood. The receptors originated from a woman aged 25 to 45 with Graves' hyperthyroidism. The CDR3 runs from the conserved cysteine through the conserved F or W. The D gene is left open where the match is weak. Clone size, where shown, is once, few, many, or a class for clones that have expanded.

CDR3nt: TGTGCCAGCAGTCTCCCCTCTGATAACAATGAGCAGTTCTTC
CDR3aa: CASSLPSDNNEQFF
abundance: few
d_gene: NA
j_gene: TRBJ2-1
v_gene: TRBV6-1

CDR3nt: TGTGCCAGCAGTTTATCTTCGGAATCCGAGCAGTACTTC
CDR3aa: CASSLSSESEQYF
abundance: NA
d_gene: NA
j_gene: TRBJ2-7
v_gene: TRBV27

CDR3nt: TGTGCCAGCAGTTTAAGGCAAGATGAAAAACTGTTTTTT
CDR3aa: CASSLRQDEKLFF
abundance: few
d_gene: NA
j_gene: TRBJ1-4
v_gene: TRBV12-3/TRBV12-4

CDR3nt: TGTGCCAGCAGCTCGCTGTCGTATGGCTACACCTTC
CDR3aa: CASSSLSYGYTF
abundance: many
d_gene: NA
j_gene: TRBJ1-2
v_gene: TRBV11-2

CDR3nt: TGCAGCGTCCCTCTAGCGGGCCACACAGATACGCAGTATTTT
CDR3aa: CSVPLAGHTDTQYF
abundance: many
d_gene: TRBD2
j_gene: TRBJ2-3
v_gene: TRBV29-1

CDR3nt: TGTGCCAGCAGTTACACCTGGGACAGGGGGCACTACGAGCAGTACTTC
CDR3aa: CASSYTWDRGHYEQYF
abundance: NA
d_gene: TRBD1
j_gene: TRBJ2-7
v_gene: TRBV6-6

CDR3nt: TGCGCCAGCAGTGAAACCCAGGGGGTATACAATGAGCAGTTCTTC
CDR3aa: CASSETQGVYNEQFF
abundance: few
d_gene: TRBD1
j_gene: TRBJ2-1
v_gene: TRBV10-1

CDR3nt: TGTGCCACCAGTGGAACTAGCGGGACTTATGAGCAGTTCTTC
CDR3aa: CATSGTSGTYEQFF
abundance: NA
d_gene: TRBD2
j_gene: TRBJ2-1
v_gene: TRBV24-1

CDR3nt: TGTGCCAGCAGCTTAGGGGGACTAGCTCAAACCCCCTACGAGCAGTACTTC
CDR3aa: CASSLGGLAQTPYEQYF
abundance: NA
d_gene: TRBD2
j_gene: TRBJ2-7
v_gene: TRBV7-6

CDR3nt: TGTGCCAGCAGCTGGGGACTAGCGGAAATCACAGATACGCAGTATTTT
CDR3aa: CASSWGLAEITDTQYF
abundance: many
d_gene: TRBD2
j_gene: TRBJ2-3
v_gene: TRBV7-2

CDR3nt: TGTGCCAGAGGGACTACGAACACCGGGGAGCTGTTTTTT
CDR3aa: CARGTTNTGELFF
abundance: many
d_gene: TRBD2
j_gene: TRBJ2-2
v_gene: TRBV2

CDR3nt: TGTGCCAGCAGTTTATTCGATTGGGGGGGCATGGCTAGCGGGAGGACAGATACGCAGTATTTT
CDR3aa: CASSLFDWGGMASGRTDTQYF
abundance: many
d_gene: TRBD2
j_gene: TRBJ2-3
v_gene: TRBV12-3/TRBV12-4

CDR3nt: TGTGCCAGCAGCTTAAATCTCGGGACAGCCTCTGGAAACACCATATATTTT
CDR3aa: CASSLNLGTASGNTIYF
abundance: NA
d_gene: TRBD1
j_gene: TRBJ1-3
v_gene: TRBV7-9

CDR3nt: TGTGCCAGCAGCTCCCGGGATCGGACAGGGGACACTGAAGCTTTCTTT
CDR3aa: CASSSRDRTGDTEAFF
abundance: NA
d_gene: TRBD1
j_gene: TRBJ1-1
v_gene: TRBV11-3

CDR3nt: TGTGCCAGCGGGATTGGCGGGAGTTCCTACAATGAGCAGTACTTC
CDR3aa: CASGIGGSSYNEQYF
abundance: NA
d_gene: TRBD2
j_gene: TRBJ2-7
v_gene: TRBV27

CDR3nt: TGTGCCAGTAGTCTAAGATATCTGGCCTACGAGCAGTACTTC
CDR3aa: CASSLRYLAYEQYF
abundance: NA
d_gene: NA
j_gene: TRBJ2-7
v_gene: TRBV7-9

CDR3nt: TGTGCCTGGAGGGGGGGTAGTGGCTATGGCTACACCTTC
CDR3aa: CAWRGGSGYGYTF
abundance: few
d_gene: NA
j_gene: TRBJ1-2
v_gene: TRBV30

CDR3nt: TGCGCCAGCAGCCAAGAGGCACAGAGCACAGATACGCAGTATTTT
CDR3aa: CASSQEAQSTDTQYF
abundance: NA
d_gene: NA
j_gene: TRBJ2-3
v_gene: TRBV4-3

CDR3nt: TGTGCCAGCAGCGTAGGGGCCAGGGGTAACAAGCAGTACTTC
CDR3aa: CASSVGARGNKQYF
abundance: NA
d_gene: NA
j_gene: TRBJ2-7
v_gene: TRBV9

CDR3nt: TGTGCCAGCAGAGAGACAGGGTACCAGCCCCAGCATTTT
CDR3aa: CASRETGYQPQHF
abundance: NA
d_gene: TRBD1
j_gene: TRBJ1-5
v_gene: TRBV3-1

CDR3nt: TGTGCCAGCAGCCCAACATCCAGCGGGAGCGGCTACGAGCAGTACTTC
CDR3aa: CASSPTSSGSGYEQYF
abundance: NA
d_gene: TRBD2
j_gene: TRBJ2-7
v_gene: TRBV5-5

CDR3nt: TGCGCCAGCAGCCTGGGACCGTTTGAAAAACTGTTTTTT
CDR3aa: CASSLGPFEKLFF
abundance: NA
d_gene: NA
j_gene: TRBJ1-4
v_gene: TRBV5-1

CDR3nt: TGCAGTGCTAGGAGGGACTCGAACACCGGGGAGCTGTTTTTT
CDR3aa: CSARRDSNTGELFF
abundance: many
d_gene: NA
j_gene: TRBJ2-2
v_gene: TRBV20-1

CDR3nt: TGTGCCAGCAGCGCGGGACTAGCGGGACCACCGAGGGGTGAGCAGTTCTTC
CDR3aa: CASSAGLAGPPRGEQFF
abundance: few
d_gene: TRBD2
j_gene: TRBJ2-1
v_gene: TRBV9

CDR3nt: TGTGCCAGCAGTGAGAGCTACTCCTACGAGCAGTACTTC
CDR3aa: CASSESYSYEQYF
abundance: NA
d_gene: NA
j_gene: TRBJ2-7
v_gene: TRBV25-1

CDR3nt: TGTGCCAGCTCACCGCTGACCACTACGGGAGGAGCAGATACGCAGTATTTT
CDR3aa: CASSPLTTTGGADTQYF
abundance: few
d_gene: TRBD2
j_gene: TRBJ2-3
v_gene: TRBV18

CDR3nt: TGTGCCAGCAGTTACGGGACTAGCGGGAGCGAGCAGTACTTC
CDR3aa: CASSYGTSGSEQYF
abundance: NA
d_gene: TRBD2
j_gene: TRBJ2-7
v_gene: TRBV6-2/TRBV6-3

CDR3nt: TGTGCCAGCAGTGCTGTACAGGGGGCGAGGGAGCAGTACTTC
CDR3aa: CASSAVQGAREQYF
abundance: NA
d_gene: TRBD1
j_gene: TRBJ2-7
v_gene: TRBV6-4

CDR3nt: TGTGCCAGTAGTATGGGGACATCCGAATGGCCCCAGCATTTT
CDR3aa: CASSMGTSEWPQHF
abundance: NA
d_gene: NA
j_gene: TRBJ1-5
v_gene: TRBV19

CDR3nt: TGTGCCAGCAGTTCGTACGGGACAGTCGAATTCTACGAGCAGTACTTC
CDR3aa: CASSSYGTVEFYEQYF
abundance: NA
d_gene: TRBD1
j_gene: TRBJ2-7
v_gene: TRBV27

CDR3nt: TGCAGTGCCGAACTAGCGGGCTCACCCTACGAGCAGTACTTC
CDR3aa: CSAELAGSPYEQYF
abundance: many
d_gene: TRBD2
j_gene: TRBJ2-7
v_gene: TRBV20-1

CDR3nt: TGTGCCAGCAGTGTAGGCAATCAGCCCCAGCATTTT
CDR3aa: CASSVGNQPQHF
abundance: many
d_gene: NA
j_gene: TRBJ1-5
v_gene: TRBV25-1

CDR3nt: TGTGCCAGCAGCCAAGTACCCTCCGGTACGCAGTATTTT
CDR3aa: CASSQVPSGTQYF
abundance: NA
d_gene: NA
j_gene: TRBJ2-3
v_gene: TRBV14

CDR3nt: TGCAGTCCAAAGAAGCTAGCGGGAGGGACAGATACGCAGTATTTT
CDR3aa: CSPKKLAGGTDTQYF
abundance: many
d_gene: TRBD2
j_gene: TRBJ2-3
v_gene: TRBV20-1

CDR3nt: TGTGCCACCAGTGATTTCCCCAGCTCCTACGAGCAGTACTTC
CDR3aa: CATSDFPSSYEQYF
abundance: NA
d_gene: NA
j_gene: TRBJ2-7
v_gene: TRBV24-1

CDR3nt: TGTGCCAGCAGCCCCACCGAAGGCGAGCAGTACTTC
CDR3aa: CASSPTEGEQYF
abundance: many
d_gene: NA
j_gene: TRBJ2-7
v_gene: TRBV3-1

CDR3nt: TGTGCCAGCAGCTTAGCCGGGACAGGTTTTGAAAATGAGCAGTTCTTC
CDR3aa: CASSLAGTGFENEQFF
abundance: many
d_gene: TRBD1
j_gene: TRBJ2-1
v_gene: TRBV7-3

CDR3nt: TGTGCCAGCAGTCGGACTAGCGGGAGCCCTCCCTACGAGCAGTACTTC
CDR3aa: CASSRTSGSPPYEQYF
abundance: NA
d_gene: TRBD2
j_gene: TRBJ2-7
v_gene: TRBV27

CDR3nt: TGTGCCAGCAGTTTAAGGGGGAGTGGGTACAATGAGCAGTTCTTC
CDR3aa: CASSLRGSGYNEQFF
abundance: many
d_gene: NA
j_gene: TRBJ2-1
v_gene: TRBV12-3/TRBV12-4

CDR3nt: TGTGCCACCAGTGATTTGACCGACCCCGGACCTGGAAACACCATATATTTT
CDR3aa: CATSDLTDPGPGNTIYF
abundance: NA
d_gene: NA
j_gene: TRBJ1-3
v_gene: TRBV24-1

CDR3nt: TGTGCCAGCAGTGGGCGGGGAGCTCCAACTAATGAAAAACTGTTTTTT
CDR3aa: CASSGRGAPTNEKLFF
abundance: NA
d_gene: NA
j_gene: TRBJ1-4
v_gene: TRBV28

CDR3nt: TGCAGTGCTAGAGATCCGGGCCCATCCGGGGCTCCCCTCCACTTT
CDR3aa: CSARDPGPSGAPLHF
abundance: few
d_gene: NA
j_gene: TRBJ1-6
v_gene: TRBV20-1

CDR3nt: TGTGCCAGCAGTTACGGAGGGATCACAGATACGCAGTATTTT
CDR3aa: CASSYGGITDTQYF
abundance: many
d_gene: NA
j_gene: TRBJ2-3
v_gene: TRBV6-6

CDR3nt: TGCAGTGCTAGGGGACTAGCGGAGACCTACAATGAGCAGTTCTTC
CDR3aa: CSARGLAETYNEQFF
abundance: many
d_gene: TRBD2
j_gene: TRBJ2-1
v_gene: TRBV20-1

CDR3nt: TGTGCCAGCAGCCCGGGACTAGCGGGAGGTACGGAAGAGACCCAGTACTTC
CDR3aa: CASSPGLAGGTEETQYF
abundance: many
d_gene: TRBD2
j_gene: TRBJ2-5
v_gene: TRBV3-1

CDR3nt: TGTGCCAGCACGGCAGGCGGGCTTCAGCCCCAGCATTTT
CDR3aa: CASTAGGLQPQHF
abundance: many
d_gene: NA
j_gene: TRBJ1-5
v_gene: TRBV2

CDR3nt: TGTGCCACCAGCAGAGACCCGGGGATTGGTAACAATGAGCAGTTCTTC
CDR3aa: CATSRDPGIGNNEQFF
abundance: many
d_gene: NA
j_gene: TRBJ2-1
v_gene: TRBV15

CDR3nt: TGTGCCAGCAGTCACCGGGACAGGTCCACAGATACGCAGTATTTT
CDR3aa: CASSHRDRSTDTQYF
abundance: few
d_gene: TRBD1
j_gene: TRBJ2-3
v_gene: TRBV9

CDR3nt: TGCGCCAGCAGCCAAGATCTGGGGAGTACGCAGTATTTT
CDR3aa: CASSQDLGSTQYF
abundance: few
d_gene: NA
j_gene: TRBJ2-3
v_gene: TRBV4-3

CDR3nt: TGTGCCAGCAGGACAGGGGGCTCTGGAAACACCATATATTTT
CDR3aa: CASRTGGSGNTIYF
abundance: NA
d_gene: TRBD1
j_gene: TRBJ1-3
v_gene: TRBV28

CDR3nt: TGTGCCAGCAGTGACCGGGCAAGGACTCTCATGGCCCAGCATTTT
CDR3aa: CASSDRARTLMAQHF
abundance: many
d_gene: NA
j_gene: TRBJ1-5
v_gene: TRBV6-1

CDR3nt: TGTGCCAGCAGCCCTCAGCTGGCTGGGGCCAACGTCCTGACTTTC
CDR3aa: CASSPQLAGANVLTF
abundance: few
d_gene: NA
j_gene: TRBJ2-6
v_gene: TRBV7-8

CDR3nt: TGTGCCAGCAGACTCGACTGGGGCGGGGGCAATCAGCCCCAGCATTTT
CDR3aa: CASRLDWGGGNQPQHF
abundance: many
d_gene: NA
j_gene: TRBJ1-5
v_gene: TRBV2

CDR3nt: TGCGCCAGCAGCACAAGGGACAGGGGGCACAACACTGAAGCTTTCTTT
CDR3aa: CASSTRDRGHNTEAFF
abundance: many
d_gene: TRBD1
j_gene: TRBJ1-1
v_gene: TRBV4-1

CDR3nt: TGTGCCAGCTCACCGCCCGGACAGGGAGTTACTGAAGCTTTCTTT
CDR3aa: CASSPPGQGVTEAFF
abundance: many
d_gene: TRBD1
j_gene: TRBJ1-1
v_gene: TRBV18

CDR3nt: TGCGCCAGCAGGGAACAGGGGGCCGGGGAGCTGTTTTTT
CDR3aa: CASREQGAGELFF
abundance: few
d_gene: TRBD1
j_gene: TRBJ2-2
v_gene: TRBV10-2

CDR3nt: TGTGCCAGCAGTTCCCGGTCTTGGGGCACTGAAGCTTTCTTT
CDR3aa: CASSSRSWGTEAFF
abundance: many
d_gene: NA
j_gene: TRBJ1-1
v_gene: TRBV28